This TCR beta chain was sequenced during a study of identical twins. The study, taken as a whole, reports: Conclusions rested on cross-sectional statistics rather than following the same donors. Analyses based on zero insertions could be partly confounded by invariant MAIT and iNKT cells.

This clonotype turned up a few times. The antigen remains unidentified. TCRdb reprocessed the 5' RACE reads via MiXCR and lists one record per CDR3 protein. The data contain 200,000 or so distinct CDR3 sequences, 6.5% to 8.5% of them singletons. The CDR3 has 11 amino acids. CDR1 WNHNN and CDR2 SYGVQD come from the germline V gene (reference sequence). The trim removed 7 bases at V and 6 bases at J, leaving 3 bases unmatched. These same data were also listed under a study on yellow fever vaccine responses in identical twins.

The sequenced sample consisted of memory (CD45RO+) T cells sorted from blood. This chain connects TRBV10-1 to TRBJ2-7; 7 positions agree with TRBD2. This receptor was taken from a woman aged 18-29 years in good health. The CDR3 DNA reads TGCGCCAGCACTTCGGGGGGCGAGCAGTACTTC. It is translated as CASTSGGEQYF.